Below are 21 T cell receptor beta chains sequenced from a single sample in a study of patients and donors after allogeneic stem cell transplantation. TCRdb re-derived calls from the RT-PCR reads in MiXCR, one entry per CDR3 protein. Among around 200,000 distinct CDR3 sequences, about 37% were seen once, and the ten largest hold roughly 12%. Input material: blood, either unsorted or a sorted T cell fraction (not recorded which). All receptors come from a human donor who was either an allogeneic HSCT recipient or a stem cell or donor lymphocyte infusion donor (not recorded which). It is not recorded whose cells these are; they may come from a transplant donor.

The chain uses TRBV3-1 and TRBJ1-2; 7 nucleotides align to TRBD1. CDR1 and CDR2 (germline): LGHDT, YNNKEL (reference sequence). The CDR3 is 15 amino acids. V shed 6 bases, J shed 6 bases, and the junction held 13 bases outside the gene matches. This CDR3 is CASRQLASRGNGYTF. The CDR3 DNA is TGTGCCAGCAGACAATTGGCCTCCAGGGGGAATGGCTACACCTTC.

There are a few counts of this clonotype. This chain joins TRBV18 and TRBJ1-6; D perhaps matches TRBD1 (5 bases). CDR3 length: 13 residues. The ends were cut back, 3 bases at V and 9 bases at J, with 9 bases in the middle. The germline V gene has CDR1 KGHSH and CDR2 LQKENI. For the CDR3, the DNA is TGTGCCAGCTCACCGGGGGGTGGTTCACCCCTCCACTTT. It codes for CASSPGGGSPLHF.

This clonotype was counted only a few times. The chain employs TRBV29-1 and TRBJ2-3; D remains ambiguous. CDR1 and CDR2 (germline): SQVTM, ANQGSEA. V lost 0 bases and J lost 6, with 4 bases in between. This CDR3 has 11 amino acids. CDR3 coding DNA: TGCAGCGTTGAAGACAGTGATACGCAGTATTTT. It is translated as CSVEDSDTQYF.

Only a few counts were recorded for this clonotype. The CDR3 nucleotides read TGTGCCAGCAGAACGACAGGGGATAGGGGCTACACCTTC. It translates to CASRTTGDRGYTF. V gene TRBV28 combines with J gene TRBJ1-2; 8 bases fit TRBD1. With V trimmed by 6 bases and J by 8 bases, 8 bases remained unmatched. The CDR3 spans 13 residues. Per the germline V gene, CDR1 is MDHEN and CDR2 is SYDVKM.

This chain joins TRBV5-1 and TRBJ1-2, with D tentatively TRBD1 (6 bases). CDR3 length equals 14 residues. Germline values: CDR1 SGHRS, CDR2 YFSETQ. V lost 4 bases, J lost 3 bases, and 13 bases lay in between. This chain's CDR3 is CASSPRGGYYGYTF. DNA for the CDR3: TGCGCCAGCAGCCCGAGGGGGGGCTACTATGGCTACACCTTC.

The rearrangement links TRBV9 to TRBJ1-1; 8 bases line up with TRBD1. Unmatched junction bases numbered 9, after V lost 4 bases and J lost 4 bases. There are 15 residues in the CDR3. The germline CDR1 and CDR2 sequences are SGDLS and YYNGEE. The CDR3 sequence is CASSPRTGRVTEAFF. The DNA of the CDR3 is TGTGCCAGCAGCCCGCGGACAGGGCGGGTCACTGAAGCTTTCTTT.

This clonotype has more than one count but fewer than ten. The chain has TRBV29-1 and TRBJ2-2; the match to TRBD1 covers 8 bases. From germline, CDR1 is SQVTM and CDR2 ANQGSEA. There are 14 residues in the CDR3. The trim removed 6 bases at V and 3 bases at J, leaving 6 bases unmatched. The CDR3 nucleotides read TGCAGCGTGTCCGGGACAGGAGACACCGGGGAGCTGTTTTTT. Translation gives CSVSGTGDTGELFF.

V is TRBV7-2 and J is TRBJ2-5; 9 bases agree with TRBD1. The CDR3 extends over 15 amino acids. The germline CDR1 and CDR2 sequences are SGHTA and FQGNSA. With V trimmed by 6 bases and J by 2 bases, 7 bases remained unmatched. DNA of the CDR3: TGTGCCAGCAGTCGACAGGGGGTAAGGCAAGAGACCCAGTACTTC. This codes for CASSRQGVRQETQYF.

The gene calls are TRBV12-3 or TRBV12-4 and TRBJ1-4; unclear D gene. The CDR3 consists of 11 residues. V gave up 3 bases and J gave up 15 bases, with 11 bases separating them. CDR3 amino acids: CASSFGPRVFF. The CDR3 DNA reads TGTGCCAGCAGTTTCGGCCCTAGAGTGTTTTTT.

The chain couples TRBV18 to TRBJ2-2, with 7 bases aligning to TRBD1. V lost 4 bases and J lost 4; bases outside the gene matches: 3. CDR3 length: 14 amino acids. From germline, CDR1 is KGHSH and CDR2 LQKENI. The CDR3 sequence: CASSRQGRTGELFF. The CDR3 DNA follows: TGTGCCAGCTCACGACAGGGTCGCACCGGGGAGCTGTTTTTT. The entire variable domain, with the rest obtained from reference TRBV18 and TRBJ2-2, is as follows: NAGVMQNPRHLVRRRGQEARLRCSPMKGHSHVYWYRQLPEEGLKFMVYLQKENIIDESGMPKERFSAEFPKEGPSILRIQQVVRGDSAAYFCASSRQGRTGELFFGEGSRLTVL.

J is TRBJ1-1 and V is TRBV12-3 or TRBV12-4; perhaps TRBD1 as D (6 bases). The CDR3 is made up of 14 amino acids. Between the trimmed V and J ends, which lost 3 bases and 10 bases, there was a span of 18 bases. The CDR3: CASSFLTPGAAAFF. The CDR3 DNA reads TGTGCCAGCAGTTTTCTCACCCCGGGGGCTGCAGCTTTCTTT.

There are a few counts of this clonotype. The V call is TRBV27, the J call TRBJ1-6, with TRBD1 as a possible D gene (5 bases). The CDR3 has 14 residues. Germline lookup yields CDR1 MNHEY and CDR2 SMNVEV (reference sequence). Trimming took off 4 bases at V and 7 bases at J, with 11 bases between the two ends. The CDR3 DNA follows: TGTGCCAGCAGTTGGGGCCTAAGGAATTCACCCCTCCACTTT. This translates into CASSWGLRNSPLHF.

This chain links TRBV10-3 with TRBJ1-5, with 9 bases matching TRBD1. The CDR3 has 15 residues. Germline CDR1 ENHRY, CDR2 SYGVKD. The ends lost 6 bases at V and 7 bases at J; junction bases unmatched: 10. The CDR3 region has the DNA TGTGCCATCAGCGCGGGACAGGGAGGTAACCAGCCCCAGCATTTT. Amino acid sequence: CAISAGQGGNQPQHF.

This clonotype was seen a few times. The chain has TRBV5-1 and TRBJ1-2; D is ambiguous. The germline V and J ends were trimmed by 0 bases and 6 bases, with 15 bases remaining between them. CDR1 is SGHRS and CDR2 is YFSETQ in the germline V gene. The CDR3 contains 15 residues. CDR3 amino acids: CASSLGALSGNGYTF. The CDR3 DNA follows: TGCGCCAGCAGCTTGGGGGCCTTATCGGGGAATGGCTACACCTTC.

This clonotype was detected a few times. CDR3 in amino acids: CASSLGLWYEQYF. The DNA of the CDR3 is TGTGCCAGCAGTTTAGGGCTATGGTATGAGCAGTACTTC. The chain is built from TRBV12-3 or TRBV12-4 and TRBJ2-7; no firm D call. Trimming removed 1 base at V and 7 bases at J, with 11 bases between. The CDR3 sequence is 13 residues long.

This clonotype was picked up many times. For the CDR3, the DNA is TGTGCCAGCTGTAACGTGGACCTCGCCCTCCACTTT. It specifies CASCNVDLALHF. The chain recombines TRBV3-1 with TRBJ1-6; D is undetermined. The germline gives CDR1 LGHDT, CDR2 YNNKEL (reference sequence). The V and J ends lost 8 bases and 14 bases respectively, with 16 bases between them. CDR3 size: 12 residues.

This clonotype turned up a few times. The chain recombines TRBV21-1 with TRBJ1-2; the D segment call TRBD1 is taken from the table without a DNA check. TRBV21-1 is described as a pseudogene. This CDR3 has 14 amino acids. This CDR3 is CASSKGGQNYGYTF. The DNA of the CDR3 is TGTGCCAGCAGCAAAGGGGGACAGAACTATGGCTACACCTTC.

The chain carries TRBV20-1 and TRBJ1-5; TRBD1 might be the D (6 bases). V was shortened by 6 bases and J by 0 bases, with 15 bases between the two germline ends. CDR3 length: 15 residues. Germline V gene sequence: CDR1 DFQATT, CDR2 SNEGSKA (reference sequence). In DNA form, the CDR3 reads TGCAGTGCCCCCCGAGGGGGATTTAGCAATCAGCCCCAGCATTTT. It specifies CSAPRGGFSNQPQHF.

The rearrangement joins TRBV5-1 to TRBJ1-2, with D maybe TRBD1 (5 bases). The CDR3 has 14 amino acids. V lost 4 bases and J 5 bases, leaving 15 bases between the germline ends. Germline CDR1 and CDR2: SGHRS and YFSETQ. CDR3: CASSRGAAEYGYTF. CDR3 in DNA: TGCGCCAGCAGCCGCGGGGCGGCTGAATATGGCTACACCTTC.

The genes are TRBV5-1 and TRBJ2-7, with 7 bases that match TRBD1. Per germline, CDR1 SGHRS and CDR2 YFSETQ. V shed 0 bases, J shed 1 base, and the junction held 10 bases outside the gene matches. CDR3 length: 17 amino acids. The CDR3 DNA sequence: TGCGCCAGCAGCTTGGAGGTCACAGGGGTCAATTCCTACGAGCAGTACTTC. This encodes CASSLEVTGVNSYEQYF.

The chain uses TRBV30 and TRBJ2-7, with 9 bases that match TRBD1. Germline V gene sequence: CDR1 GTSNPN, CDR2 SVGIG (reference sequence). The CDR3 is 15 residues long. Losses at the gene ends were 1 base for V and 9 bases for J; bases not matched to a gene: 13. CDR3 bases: TGTGCCTGGAGTGGGGGACAGGGCATTAATCAGGGGCAGTACTTC. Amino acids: CAWSGGQGINQGQYF.